The 27 T cell receptor beta chains reported below all come from one sample, sequenced in a study of blood T cells in healthy people across ages. Alongside a J-beta primer mix, a sample-barcoded 5' primer served in a second PCR lasting roughly 6 to 12 cycles. A single record per CDR3 protein comes from TCRdb applying MiXCR to the 5' RACE reads. The table lists 1.5 million to 2 million distinct CDR3 sequences, about two fifths of them singletons. The specimen was blood. Source of these receptors: a human donor in good health.

This clonotype was detected only once. The V gene is TRBV10-3, the J gene TRBJ1-1, with no clear D. Trimming took 4 bases from V and 4 from J, leaving 10 bases between them. Germline V gene data show CDR1 as ENHRY and CDR2 as SYGVKD. The CDR3 is made up of 13 amino acids. CDR3 nucleotide sequence: TGTGCCATCAGTGGTTCGGCAGGCACTGAAGCTTTCTTT. It yields the protein CAISGSAGTEAFF.

The rearrangement uses TRBV28 and TRBJ2-3; D possibly corresponds to TRBD1 (6 bases). Trimming took 4 bases from V and 2 from J, leaving 13 bases between them. CDR1 and CDR2 from the germline V gene are MDHEN and SYDVKM. CDR3 size: 15 residues. The CDR3 DNA is TGTGCCAGCAGTTACCCCGACAGGAACACAGATACGCAGTATTTT. Encoded protein: CASSYPDRNTDTQYF.

Turning to this clonotype: One junction end disagrees with the germline gene, perhaps due to a read error. This chain uses TRBV4-3 with TRBJ2-6; possibly TRBD1 for D (5 bases). Germline CDR1 is LGHNA and CDR2 is YSLEER. This CDR3 contains 17 residues. CDR3 loop: CASSQSFGYSGASVLTF. The CDR3 bases are TGCGCCAGCAGCCAGTCATTCGGGTACTCTGGGGCCAGCGTCCTGACTTTC.

Concerning this clonotype: An end of the junction differs from the germline gene, which may be a read error. J is TRBJ2-5 and V is TRBV11-3; TRBD1 or TRBD2 may be the D gene (5 bases each). Germline lookup yields CDR1 SGHNT and CDR2 YENEEA. This CDR3 is 15 amino acids long. This chain's CDR3 is CASSLGGSLQESQYF. The CDR3, as DNA: TGTGCCAGCAGCTTAGGGGGGTCTCTCCAAGAGAGCCAGTACTTC.

This clonotype was observed once. This chain connects TRBV4-2 to TRBJ1-2; 8 bases line up with TRBD1. J gave up 5 bases and V 1 base, and 12 bases lay outside the gene matches. CDR3 length: 17 residues. Germline values: CDR1 LGHNA, CDR2 YNFKEQ. The CDR3: CASSQVGAGQGPYGYTF. CDR3 bases: TGTGCCAGCAGCCAAGTGGGGGCCGGACAGGGCCCTTATGGCTACACCTTC.

V gene TRBV7-2 combines with J gene TRBJ2-5, with D unclear. The last part of the DNA fits TRBJ2-7 better; the J call may be wrong. From germline, CDR1 is SGHTA and CDR2 FQGNSA. The CDR3 sequence is 14 residues long. Here the CDR3 reads CASSPESYLYEQYF. The CDR3 DNA reads as TGTGCCAGCAGCCCCGAGAGCTATCTCTACGAGCAGTACTTC.

The chain recombines TRBV2 with TRBJ2-5, with D possibly matching TRBD1 (6 bases). Between the trimmed V and J ends, which lost 7 bases and 2 bases, there was a span of 14 bases. Germline V gives CDR1 SNHLY, CDR2 FYNNEI. This CDR3 has 14 residues. Here the CDR3 DNA reads TGTGCCAGCAAAGAGTACGGACAGCAAGAGACCCAGTACTTC. The encoded protein is CASKEYGQQETQYF.

Here the CDR3 reads CASRLGGGSTDTQYF. In DNA form, the CDR3 reads TGTGCCAGCAGGCTGGGGGGGGGTAGCACAGATACGCAGTATTTT. The rearrangement uses TRBV6-5 and TRBJ2-3; TRBD2 aligns across 7 bases. Germline CDR1 MNHEY, CDR2 SVGAGI. The CDR3 has 15 residues. V was clipped by 6 bases and J by 0 bases; unmatched bases: 6.

The V gene is TRBV27, the J gene TRBJ1-5; D not certain. V was clipped by 6 bases and J by 2 bases, with 11 bases between them. Germline V gene data show CDR1 as MNHEY and CDR2 as SMNVEV (reference sequence). The CDR3 covers 14 residues. Here the CDR3 DNA reads TGTGCCAGCAGGCCTATAGTGGGCAATCAGCCCCAGCATTTT. Translated, it gives CASRPIVGNQPQHF.

This clonotype has more than one count but fewer than ten. V and J are TRBV11-2 and TRBJ1-4, with 7 bases that match TRBD1. Germline V gene sequence: CDR1 SGHAT, CDR2 FQNNGV. J lost 8 bases, V lost 6 bases, and 12 bases had no gene match. The CDR3 is 15 amino acids. CDR3 amino acids: CASRPLRGRGEKLFF. CDR3 nucleotides: TGTGCCAGCAGACCGCTCAGGGGGAGGGGAGAAAAACTGTTTTTT.

This clonotype was recorded a few times. The CDR3 sequence is CASSPDRAYGEFF. DNA for the CDR3: TGTGCCAGCAGCCCGGACAGGGCCTACGGGGAGTTCTTC. This sequence joins TRBV7-2 and TRBJ2-1; 8 positions agree with TRBD1. Germline V gene data show CDR1 as SGHTA and CDR2 as FQGNSA. There are 13 residues in the CDR3. With 5 bases clipped from V and 14 bases from J, the junction kept 11 bases outside the gene matches.

The V call is TRBV29-1, the J call TRBJ2-1; tentatively, D is TRBD1 or TRBD2 (5 bases each). The J call may not be correct, given that the DNA end is closer to TRBJ2-7. Germline values: CDR1 SQVTM, CDR2 ANQGSEA. The CDR3 runs to 18 residues. CDR3 loop: CSVEDLRDQRQTDNEQYF. The CDR3, as DNA: TGCAGCGTTGAAGATCTTAGGGACCAACGCCAGACTGACAATGAGCAGTACTTC.

V is TRBV12-3 or TRBV12-4 and J is TRBJ2-1, with D unresolved. The CDR3 sequence is 13 residues long. V lost 2 bases and J lost 5, with 7 bases in between. CDR3 amino acids: CASSLIDDNEQFF. The CDR3 DNA is TGTGCCAGCAGTTTAATCGATGACAATGAGCAGTTCTTC.

The rearrangement links TRBV12-3 or TRBV12-4 to TRBJ2-3; D unresolved. Trimming cost V 6 bases and J 8 bases, with 15 bases left between them. The CDR3 totals 13 residues. The CDR3 loop reads CASSTEVGITQYF. The CDR3 DNA reads TGTGCCAGCAGCACCGAAGTTGGGATTACGCAGTATTTT.

V gene TRBV7-9 combines with J gene TRBJ1-2; no reliable D call. The CDR3 has 14 amino acids. V shed 5 bases and J shed 8 bases, with 18 bases lying between them. Germline V gene data show CDR1 as SEHNR and CDR2 as FQNEAQ (reference sequence). The CDR3 spells CASSQRSVLDGYTF. In nucleotides, the CDR3 is TGTGCCAGCAGCCAAAGGTCAGTTTTGGACGGCTACACCTTC.

This clonotype was detected a few times. The chain combines TRBV2 with TRBJ1-5; D remains ambiguous. This CDR3 has 11 residues. The V and J ends lost 4 bases and 9 bases respectively, with 7 bases between them. Germline V gives CDR1 SNHLY, CDR2 FYNNEI. CDR3 residues: CASSGDGPQHF. The CDR3 nucleotides are TGTGCCAGCAGTGGGGATGGGCCCCAGCATTTT.

This chain uses TRBV7-3 with TRBJ2-1; D is possibly TRBD2 (6 bases). V was cut by 1 base and J by 6 bases, with 13 bases left in between. CDR1 and CDR2 (germline): SGHTA, FQGTGA. This CDR3 has 15 amino acids. CDR3 in amino acids: CASSLMGRGSNEQFF. DNA of the CDR3: TGTGCCAGCAGCTTAATGGGACGGGGGAGCAATGAGCAGTTCTTC.

This clonotype was detected only a few times. The chain joins TRBV4-3 to TRBJ1-6; TRBD1 matches 9 bases. Germline V gene lookup returns CDR1 LGHNA and CDR2 YSLEER. This CDR3 is built from 14 residues. With 4 bases clipped from V and 10 bases from J, the junction kept 5 bases outside the gene matches. CDR3 region: CASSLGQGESPLHF. CDR3 sequence (DNA): TGCGCCAGCAGCCTGGGACAGGGAGAATCACCCCTCCACTTT.

This clonotype was detected only a few times. V and J are TRBV15 and TRBJ2-1; D remains ambiguous. The germline V gene has CDR1 LNHNV and CDR2 YYDKDF (reference sequence). The V gene lost 5 bases and the J gene lost 7 bases, with 12 bases spanning the gap. The CDR3 has 13 amino acids. The CDR3 loop is CATSPRVGNEQFF. The CDR3 DNA reads TGTGCCACCAGCCCAAGGGTAGGAAATGAGCAGTTCTTC.

The J gene is TRBJ1-5, the V gene TRBV20-1, with a weak D call TRBD1 (5 bases). This CDR3 is 13 amino acids long. Looked up from germline, CDR1 is DFQATT and CDR2 is SNEGSKA (reference sequence). V was shortened by 3 bases and J by 1 base, with 7 bases between the two germline ends. The CDR3 region is CSARGVSNQPQHF. CDR3 bases: TGCAGTGCTAGGGGGGTAAGCAATCAGCCCCAGCATTTT.

This chain links TRBV20-1 with TRBJ2-3, with D unclear. CDR1 and CDR2 from the germline V gene are DFQATT and SNEGSKA (reference sequence). V gave up 0 bases and J gave up 2 bases, with 9 bases separating them. This CDR3 comprises 14 residues. In nucleotides, the CDR3 is TGCAGTGCTAGAGATTTGGCAGTCACAGATACGCAGTATTTT. It yields the protein CSARDLAVTDTQYF.

The chain has TRBV20-1 and TRBJ2-7; D is perhaps TRBD1 or TRBD2 (6 bases each). CDR1 and CDR2 from the germline V gene are DFQATT and SNEGSKA (reference sequence). V lost 5 bases and J 2 bases, leaving 22 bases between the germline ends. The CDR3 is made up of 16 amino acids. CDR3 DNA: TGCAGTGCTCACAGGTGGGGGGCAGGGGACCCCTACGAGCAGTACTTC. Protein: CSAHRWGAGDPYEQYF.

The chain is built from TRBV7-2 and TRBJ1-6, with a possible D match to TRBD1 (5 bases). V dropped 3 bases and J dropped 8 bases, with 14 bases sitting between them. The germline V gene encodes CDR1 SGHTA and CDR2 FQGNSA. CDR3 length: 15 residues. This CDR3 is CASSFSGGSDSPLHF. Written as DNA, the CDR3 is TGTGCCAGCAGCTTTAGTGGGGGAAGTGATTCACCCCTCCACTTT.

The chain has TRBV9 and TRBJ2-3; 8 nucleotides match TRBD2. The CDR3 is 15 residues long. Per germline, CDR1 SGDLS and CDR2 YYNGEE. Trimming cost V 0 bases and J 5 bases; bases outside gene matches: 5. The CDR3 protein is CASSVAGGGLDTQYF. The CDR3 nucleotides read TGTGCCAGCAGCGTAGCAGGCGGGGGGTTAGATACGCAGTATTTT.

There are a few counts of this clonotype. The chain uses TRBV27 and TRBJ1-1; possible D gene TRBD1, 5 bases. V shed 4 bases and J shed 6 bases, with 12 bases lying between them. This CDR3 contains 13 residues. CDR1 is MNHEY, CDR2 SMNVEV, per germline (reference sequence). This chain's CDR3 is CASSSTGVAEAFF. CDR3 DNA: TGTGCCAGCAGTTCCACGGGGGTGGCTGAAGCTTTCTTT.

This clonotype was seen a handful of times. The chain couples TRBV12-3 or TRBV12-4 to TRBJ2-1; the D is unclear. V lost 1 base to trimming and J lost 5 bases, with 9 bases between them. The CDR3 contains 14 residues. CDR3 loop: CASSLEALHNEQFF. Written as DNA, the CDR3 is TGTGCCAGCAGTTTAGAAGCCTTACACAATGAGCAGTTCTTC.

This clonotype was picked up a small number of times. This may come from a read error, since a much larger clone is one base off. The V and J genes are TRBV4-3 and TRBJ1-4; D gene uncertain. Germline V lookup: CDR1 LGHNA, CDR2 YSLEER. The CDR3 spans 12 residues. As DNA, the CDR3 is TGCGCCAGCGGCCAAGCCCCGGGTCGACTGTTTTTT. It specifies CASGQAPGRLFF.